By share, the clone carrying this T cell receptor (beta chain) ranks as large. One entry per CDR3 protein, called by TCRdb with MiXCR from the multiplex PCR reads. The sample includes 500 or so distinct CDR3 sequences, approximately 5.3% of them seen just once. Tregs were sorted as CD4+CD25+CD127-/low cells. The TCR comes from a female donor with breast cancer. Sequenced input: Tregs sorted from blood.

CDR3 sequence: CASSLGSALNYGYTF. The CDR3 DNA reads TGTGCCAGCAGTTTAGGGAGCGCCCTAAACTATGGCTACACCTTC. The chain couples TRBV12-3 or TRBV12-4 to TRBJ1-2, with unresolved D. V lost 1 base and J lost 2, with 11 bases in between. The CDR3 runs to 15 residues.